The T cell receptor beta chain under discussion was sequenced for a study of CD8 T cells in ankylosing spondylitis. A note on this clonotype: Its antigen remains unknown.

For TCR beta, libraries came from quantitative 5'-RACE with molecular barcodes. One entry per CDR3 protein, called by TCRdb with MiXCR from the 5' RACE reads. Of around 480,000 distinct CDR3 sequences detected, 17% appear once; the ten largest clones hold approximately 1%. Study outcomes and limitations: Seemingly distinctive of ankylosing spondylitis blood was a TCR beta motif formed by eight highly homologous variants. Prior literature has documented some motif variants in synovial fluid and blood from reactive arthritis.

Losses at the gene ends were 5 bases for V and 2 bases for J; bases not matched to a gene: 8. The CDR3 totals 15 residues. Germline V gives CDR1 SEHNR, CDR2 FQNEAQ (reference sequence). This clonotype originated in a male donor with ankylosing spondylitis. This chain uses TRBV7-9 with TRBJ2-5, with 7 bases aligning to TRBD2. Sequenced sample: blood, either unsorted or a sorted T cell fraction (not recorded which). CDR3 in amino acids: CASSPPGRLQETQYF. The CDR3 DNA follows: TGTGCCAGCAGCCCCCCCGGGAGGTTACAAGAGACCCAGTACTTC.